This T cell receptor (beta chain) was documented in a study of blood T cell repertoires in COVID-19. Across the study: Whether acute or convalescent, the COVID-19 samples came from the United States, Italy and Spain.

In the authors' methods: The authors estimated nucleated cell counts from reference gene primer amplification. The assay was immunoSEQ multiplex PCR, and TCRdb's table has in-frame clones only and misses some. V, J and clone size reflect that table, while D and trimming were determined from the DNA. There are approximately 45,000 clones in the sample; 90% occur only once, and over 4% lies in the top ten. The origin of this receptor is a man in his 70s with acute or convalescent COVID-19. The specimen sequenced was peripheral blood.

The CDR3 loop is CASSPPQGAVANEKLFF. CDR3 sequence (DNA): TGTGCCAGCAGCCCCCCCCAGGGGGCGGTCGCTAATGAAAAACTGTTTTTT. This rearrangement joins TRBV7-9 to TRBJ1-4, with 8 bases identical to TRBD1. The CDR3 is 17 residues long. The germline V gene encodes CDR1 SEHNR and CDR2 FQNEAQ (reference sequence). J gave up 3 bases and V 5 bases, and 11 bases lay outside the gene matches.